This is a list of T cell receptor beta chains from one sample in a study of CD8+ T cells in alopecia areata. Produced via immunoSEQ multiplex PCR; TCRdb's table is partial and in-frame only. The table lists about 140,000 clones, roughly nine tenths of them singletons. The sample was CD8+ T cells sorted from blood, taken at week 4, from a patient treated with tofacitinib. These receptors all come from a human donor with alopecia areata. The CDR3 runs from the conserved cysteine through the conserved F or W. D genes are given only for firm matches. A clone size is listed for some rows: how often the clone was seen (once, few, many), or a class if it is expanded.

CDR3aa: CASSQDSLPFDSSYEQYF
CDR3nt: TGCGCCAGCAGCCAAGATTCGCTACCGTTCGACAGTTCCTACGAGCAGTACTTC
j_gene: TRBJ2-7
d_gene: NA
v_gene: TRBV4-1
abundance: NA

CDR3aa: CASSLLFTGGGGYEQYF
CDR3nt: TGTGCCAGCAGTTTACTCTTCACAGGAGGGGGAGGCTACGAGCAGTACTTC
j_gene: TRBJ2-7
d_gene: NA
v_gene: TRBV27
abundance: NA

CDR3aa: CASSLEVTPLGKDTQYF
CDR3nt: TGTGCCAGCAGCTTAGAGGTGACTCCCCTGGGAAAAGATACGCAGTATTTT
j_gene: TRBJ2-3
d_gene: NA
v_gene: TRBV7-8
abundance: NA

CDR3aa: CSAPGFQDGYTF
CDR3nt: TGCAGCGCTCCGGGATTCCAGGACGGCTACACCTTC
j_gene: TRBJ1-2
d_gene: NA
v_gene: TRBV29-1
abundance: NA

CDR3aa: CASSYSAGENTDTQYF
CDR3nt: TGTGCCAGCAGTTACTCGGCAGGAGAAAACACAGATACGCAGTATTTT
j_gene: TRBJ2-3
d_gene: NA
v_gene: TRBV6-5
abundance: NA

CDR3aa: CASSPTPSPNEQFF
CDR3nt: TGTGCCAGCAGCCCTACGCCTAGCCCCAATGAGCAGTTCTTC
j_gene: TRBJ2-1
d_gene: NA
v_gene: TRBV5-6
abundance: NA

CDR3aa: CASSFLGREQEAFF
CDR3nt: TGTGCCAGCAGCTTCTTGGGACGGGAGCAGGAGGCTTTCTTT
j_gene: TRBJ1-1
d_gene: NA
v_gene: TRBV7-9
abundance: NA

CDR3aa: CASSFVLAGGLSRNEQFF
CDR3nt: TGCGCCAGCAGCTTTGTACTAGCGGGGGGGCTATCTCGGAATGAGCAGTTCTTC
j_gene: TRBJ2-1
d_gene: TRBD2
v_gene: TRBV5-1
abundance: NA

CDR3aa: CASSIGRGSSYEQYF
CDR3nt: TGTGCCAGCTCGATCGGCAGGGGGAGCTCCTACGAGCAGTACTTC
j_gene: TRBJ2-7
d_gene: TRBD1
v_gene: TRBV6-1
abundance: once

CDR3aa: CASSPRVVAGEYEQYF
CDR3nt: TGCGCCAGCAGCCCCCGGGTTGTAGCGGGAGAGTACGAGCAGTACTTC
j_gene: TRBJ2-7
d_gene: TRBD2
v_gene: TRBV4-1
abundance: NA

CDR3aa: CASSARDSSYEQYF
CDR3nt: TGTGCCAGCAGCGCGCGGGACAGCTCCTACGAGCAGTACTTC
j_gene: TRBJ2-7
d_gene: NA
v_gene: TRBV9
abundance: NA

CDR3aa: CASGTGGDREKLFF
CDR3nt: TGTGCTAGTGGAACAGGGGGAGATAGGGAAAAACTGTTTTTT
j_gene: TRBJ1-4
d_gene: TRBD1
v_gene: TRBV12-5
abundance: NA

CDR3aa: CASSLRGSGQGRSREAFF
CDR3nt: TGTGCCAGCAGCTTGAGAGGTTCGGGACAGGGGCGGAGTAGGGAAGCTTTCTTT
j_gene: TRBJ1-1
d_gene: TRBD1
v_gene: TRBV5-4
abundance: NA

CDR3aa: CASSVDRGGRDTEAFF
CDR3nt: TGTGCCAGCAGCGTAGATCGTGGGGGACGGGACACTGAAGCTTTCTTT
j_gene: TRBJ1-1
d_gene: NA
v_gene: TRBV9
abundance: NA

CDR3aa: CASSGTGITF
CDR3nt: TGTGCCAGCAGTGGGACAGGTATCACCTTC
j_gene: TRBJ1-2
d_gene: TRBD1
v_gene: TRBV9
abundance: NA

CDR3aa: CAWSVVGGVFNEQFF
CDR3nt: TGTGCCTGGAGTGTTGTGGGAGGGGTATTCAATGAGCAGTTCTTC
j_gene: TRBJ2-1
d_gene: TRBD2
v_gene: TRBV30
abundance: NA

CDR3aa: CASSQGQSSYEQYF
CDR3nt: TGCGCCAGCAGCCAAGGACAGAGCTCCTACGAGCAGTACTTC
j_gene: TRBJ2-7
d_gene: NA
v_gene: TRBV4-1
abundance: NA

CDR3aa: CASSLAQQGYRIAGELFF
CDR3nt: TGTGCCAGCAGCTTAGCACAACAGGGATATCGTATCGCTGGGGAGCTGTTTTTT
j_gene: TRBJ2-2
d_gene: NA
v_gene: TRBV7-9
abundance: NA

CDR3aa: CASSVTGGYTF
CDR3nt: TGTGCCAGTAGTGTGACCGGTGGCTACACCTTC
j_gene: TRBJ1-2
d_gene: NA
v_gene: TRBV19
abundance: NA

CDR3aa: CASSNLEPANTGELFF
CDR3nt: TGTGCCAGTAGTAACCTAGAGCCCGCGAACACCGGGGAGCTGTTTTTT
j_gene: TRBJ2-2
d_gene: NA
v_gene: TRBV19
abundance: NA

CDR3aa: CASSEDIRTGSREQYF
CDR3nt: TGTGCCAGCAGTGAAGATATAAGGACAGGGTCTAGAGAGCAGTACTTC
j_gene: TRBJ2-7
d_gene: TRBD1
v_gene: TRBV6-1
abundance: NA

CDR3aa: CASSFGQGRTEAFF
CDR3nt: TGCGCCAGCAGCTTCGGGCAGGGAAGAACTGAAGCTTTCTTT
j_gene: TRBJ1-1
d_gene: NA
v_gene: TRBV5-1
abundance: NA

CDR3aa: CASSVGTTSTDTQYF
CDR3nt: TGTGCCAGCAGCGTCGGGACAACTAGCACAGATACGCAGTATTTT
j_gene: TRBJ2-3
d_gene: NA
v_gene: TRBV9
abundance: NA

CDR3aa: CASGLGGAAGELFF
CDR3nt: TGTGCTAGTGGTTTGGGAGGTGCCGCCGGGGAGCTGTTTTTT
j_gene: TRBJ2-2
d_gene: NA
v_gene: TRBV12-5
abundance: few

CDR3aa: CASSLASDEQYF
CDR3nt: TGTGCCAGCAGCTTAGCAAGCGACGAGCAGTACTTC
j_gene: TRBJ2-7
d_gene: NA
v_gene: TRBV7-9
abundance: NA

CDR3aa: CASSVDASGSYEQYF
CDR3nt: TGTGCCAGCAGCGTAGACGCTAGCGGGAGCTACGAGCAGTACTTC
j_gene: TRBJ2-7
d_gene: TRBD2
v_gene: TRBV9
abundance: NA

CDR3aa: CASSARQGYEQYF
CDR3nt: TGCGCCAGCAGCGCCCGACAGGGATACGAGCAGTACTTC
j_gene: TRBJ2-7
d_gene: TRBD1
v_gene: TRBV4-1
abundance: NA

CDR3aa: CAIERDYEQYF
CDR3nt: TGTGCCATTGAGAGGGACTACGAGCAGTACTTC
j_gene: TRBJ2-7
d_gene: NA
v_gene: TRBV10-3
abundance: NA

CDR3aa: CASSQGDTSYEQYF
CDR3nt: TGCGCCAGCAGCCAAGGGGACACCTCCTACGAGCAGTACTTC
j_gene: TRBJ2-7
d_gene: NA
v_gene: TRBV4-1
abundance: few

CDR3aa: CSVVGVYNEQFF
CDR3nt: TGCAGCGTTGTCGGGGTGTACAATGAGCAGTTCTTC
j_gene: TRBJ2-1
d_gene: NA
v_gene: TRBV29-1
abundance: few